Listed below are T cell receptor beta chains from one sample, sequenced in a study of CD8 T cells in ankylosing spondylitis. TCRdb recomputed calls from the 5' RACE reads with MiXCR, one row per CDR3 protein. The sample has around 340,000 distinct CDR3 sequences, roughly 15% seen once; the top ten hold approximately 1.1%. Sequenced material: blood, either unsorted or a sorted T cell fraction (not recorded which). All receptors come from a male donor with ankylosing spondylitis or in good health (not recorded which). Both conserved end residues are part of each CDR3. D genes are given only for firm matches. Clone size appears in some rows only: once, few, many, or a class for an expanded clone.

d_call	v_call	j_call	cdr3_length	clone_size	cdr3_aa	cdr3_nt
TRBD1	TRBV3-1	TRBJ1-4	15	.	CASSPTGGGGEKLFF	TGTGCCAGCAGCCCTACAGGGGGGGGCGGTGAAAAACTGTTTTTT
.	TRBV7-9	TRBJ2-1	16	few	CASSLGLSVTYNEQFF	TGTGCCAGCAGCTTAGGTCTGAGCGTCACCTACAATGAGCAGTTCTTC
.	TRBV12-3/TRBV12-4	TRBJ1-2	16	.	CASSPRDTGTPSIYTF	TGTGCCAGCAGTCCCCGGGACACCGGTACCCCGTCAATCTACACCTTC
TRBD2	TRBV3-1	TRBJ2-5	15	.	CASSQGLAMGGTQYF	TGTGCCAGCAGCCAAGGACTAGCCATGGGGGGGACCCAGTACTTC
.	TRBV29-1	TRBJ2-3	13	.	CSVVQGGTDTQYF	TGCAGCGTTGTGCAGGGTGGCACAGATACGCAGTATTTT
TRBD1	TRBV6-1	TRBJ1-5	15	.	CASRPQGTTNQPQHF	TGTGCCAGCAGACCACAGGGGACTACCAATCAGCCCCAGCATTTT
.	TRBV20-1	TRBJ1-4	15	.	CSARRPDTTNEKLFF	TGCAGTGCTAGGAGACCAGATACAACTAATGAAAAACTGTTTTTT
.	TRBV6-6	TRBJ2-3	12	.	CASSYERDTQYF	TGTGCCAGCAGTTATGAGCGAGATACGCAGTATTTT
TRBD2	TRBV24-1	TRBJ2-3	15	few	CATSDSGRASDTQYF	TGTGCCACCAGTGATAGCGGGAGGGCCTCAGATACGCAGTATTTT
TRBD2	TRBV4-1	TRBJ2-7	16	.	CASSLRLAGGSGEQYF	TGCGCCAGCAGCCTCCGTCTAGCGGGGGGGTCGGGCGAGCAGTACTTC
.	TRBV29-1	TRBJ2-7	11	few	CSVTRQFEQYF	TGCAGCGTTACCCGGCAGTTCGAGCAGTACTTC
TRBD2	TRBV20-1	TRBJ2-3	16	many	CSATSRGGARTDTQYF	TGCAGTGCTACCAGCCGGGGGGGGGCCCGCACAGATACGCAGTATTTT
TRBD1	TRBV30	TRBJ2-3	13	few	CAWSYRGPDTQYF	TGTGCCTGGAGTTACAGGGGGCCAGATACGCAGTATTTT
.	TRBV12-3/TRBV12-4	TRBJ1-6	12	few	CASSRNNSPLHF	TGTGCCAGCTCGCGAAATAATTCACCCCTCCACTTT
TRBD2	TRBV19	TRBJ2-1	14	few	CASSLRTSGACPFF	TGTGCCAGTAGCCTTAGGACTAGCGGGGCCTGTCCGTTCTTC
.	TRBV10-3	TRBJ2-3	17	.	CAISESTPGSGTDTQYF	TGTGCCATCAGTGAGTCGACTCCTGGCTCGGGCACAGATACGCAGTATTTT
.	TRBV7-2	TRBJ1-2	13	many	CASSSRTGYGYTF	TGTGCCAGCAGCTCCCGGACGGGTTATGGCTACACCTTC
TRBD1	TRBV12-3/TRBV12-4	TRBJ2-2	14	.	CASSLDRGPGELFF	TGTGCCAGCAGTTTGGACAGGGGCCCCGGGGAGCTGTTTTTT
TRBD1	TRBV6-5	TRBJ1-4	16	.	CASSSFRTGLGEKLFF	TGTGCCAGCAGTTCATTCCGGACAGGGCTGGGCGAAAAACTGTTTTTT
.	TRBV12-3/TRBV12-4	TRBJ1-1	13	few	CASSLSERTEAFF	TGTGCCAGCAGTTTATCGGAGAGAACTGAAGCTTTCTTT
TRBD1	TRBV4-2	TRBJ2-5	14	once	CASSPSMTGETQYF	TGTGCCAGCAGCCCCTCGATGACAGGGGAGACCCAGTACTTC
.	TRBV6-5	TRBJ2-5	16	few	CASSSLSATSSETQYF	TGTGCCAGCAGTTCCTTATCGGCGACTAGTTCAGAGACCCAGTACTTC
TRBD2	TRBV20-1	TRBJ2-7	11	many	CSASGGYEQYF	TGCAGTGCGTCGGGGGGTTACGAGCAGTACTTC
.	TRBV24-1	TRBJ2-2	14	few	CATSDEGKAGELFF	TGTGCCACCAGTGATGAGGGAAAGGCCGGGGAGCTGTTTTTT
.	TRBV20-1	TRBJ2-1	15	.	CSARGVGTYYNEQFF	TGCAGTGCTAGAGGTGTCGGGACTTACTACAATGAGCAGTTCTTC
.	TRBV10-3	TRBJ2-1	13	.	CAISQGQDNEQFF	TGTGCCATCAGTCAGGGCCAAGACAATGAGCAGTTCTTC
.	TRBV3-1	TRBJ2-7	16	few	CASSQVPRRITYEQYF	TGTGCCAGCAGCCAAGTCCCTAGACGGATCACCTACGAGCAGTACTTC
TRBD1	TRBV27	TRBJ2-5	14	.	CASSQQGWQETQYF	TGTGCCAGCAGCCAACAGGGGTGGCAAGAGACCCAGTACTTC
.	TRBV5-1	TRBJ2-2	15	many	CASSLGTGGTGELFF	TGCGCCAGCAGCTTGGGAACAGGAGGCACCGGGGAGCTGTTTTTT
.	TRBV20-1	TRBJ2-5	14	.	CSARSTGNSETQYF	TGCAGTGCGAGAAGCACAGGGAATTCAGAGACCCAGTACTTC
.	TRBV11-3	TRBJ1-1	14	few	CASSLAPGGIEAFF	TGTGCCAGCAGCTTAGCCCCTGGGGGGATCGAAGCTTTCTTT
.	TRBV11-3	TRBJ2-2	15	.	CASSLRGGAAGELFF	TGTGCCAGCAGCTTACGAGGAGGGGCAGCCGGGGAGCTGTTTTTT
.	TRBV20-1	TRBJ1-4	15	.	CSARTTGVTNEKLFF	TGCAGTGCTAGAACCACAGGAGTTACTAATGAAAAACTGTTTTTT
TRBD2	TRBV4-1	TRBJ2-3	20	.	CASSQDEGLAGGYITDTQYF	TGCGCCAGCAGCCAAGATGAGGGACTAGCGGGGGGGTATATCACAGATACGCAGTATTTT
TRBD2	TRBV6-4	TRBJ2-3	19	.	CASSHSLRGISSYTDTQYF	TGTGCCAGCAGCCACTCCTTGCGGGGGATCTCCTCTTACACAGATACGCAGTATTTT
.	TRBV12-3/TRBV12-4	TRBJ2-4	16	few	CASSLDRGAAKNIQYF	TGTGCCAGCAGTTTAGACCGGGGGGCGGCCAAAAACATTCAGTACTTC
.	TRBV5-1	TRBJ1-4	14	few	CASSSDAKGEKLFF	TGCGCCAGCAGCTCAGACGCGAAGGGTGAAAAACTGTTTTTT
.	TRBV7-2	TRBJ1-2	15	few	CASSLVGETNYGYTF	TGTGCCAGCAGCTTAGTGGGGGAGACTAACTATGGCTACACCTTC
.	TRBV4-2	TRBJ2-7	18	.	CASSQAGPGYYLSYEQYF	TGTGCCAGCAGCCAAGCAGGCCCGGGTTACTATCTCTCCTACGAGCAGTACTTC
.	TRBV6-5	TRBJ2-1	13	.	CASSFVQYNEQFF	TGTGCCAGCAGTTTCGTGCAGTACAATGAGCAGTTCTTC
.	TRBV11-2	TRBJ2-2	14	.	CASSRPGAAGELFF	TGTGCCAGCAGCCGTCCTGGAGCTGCCGGGGAGCTGTTTTTT
TRBD1	TRBV27	TRBJ1-6	15	many	CASSPSGTGGSPLHF	TGTGCCAGCTCCCCAAGTGGGACAGGGGGATCACCCCTCCACTTT
.	TRBV5-1	TRBJ2-4	15	.	CASSLVSGGKNIQYF	TGCGCCAGCAGCTTGGTATCAGGGGGGAAAAACATTCAGTACTTC
.	TRBV3-1	TRBJ1-2	15	.	CASSQQTASNYGYTF	TGTGCCAGCAGCCAGCAGACAGCTTCTAACTATGGCTACACCTTC
.	TRBV7-2	TRBJ2-7	15	.	CASSLDQTEIYEQYF	TGTGCCAGCAGCTTAGACCAAACAGAAATTTACGAGCAGTACTTC
.	TRBV29-1	TRBJ2-7	13	few	CSVAQGLTYEQYF	TGCAGCGTTGCTCAGGGGCTCACCTACGAGCAGTACTTC
.	TRBV25-1	TRBJ1-1	8	few	CATSGPFF	TGTGCCACCTCAGGGCCTTTCTTT
TRBD1	TRBV12-3/TRBV12-4	TRBJ2-1	14	.	CASRGQESYNEQFF	TGTGCCAGCAGGGGACAGGAATCCTACAATGAGCAGTTCTTC
TRBD2	TRBV5-1	TRBJ2-1	15	.	CASSLDSGSLNEQFF	TGCGCCAGCAGCTTGGACAGCGGGAGCTTGAATGAGCAGTTCTTC
.	TRBV30	TRBJ2-5	11	once	CAWSEQETQYF	TGTGCCTGGAGCGAACAAGAGACCCAGTACTTC
TRBD1	TRBV18	TRBJ2-7	14	few	CASSSWTGVDEQYF	TGTGCCAGCTCATCTTGGACAGGGGTCGACGAGCAGTACTTC